These 7 T cell receptor beta chains came from one sample sequenced in a study of type 1 and type 2 diabetes patients. PCR was run on genomic DNA. Amplification of the beta chain CDR3 used 30 forward and 13 reverse multiplex primers. TCRdb reprocessed the multiplex PCR reads via MiXCR and lists one record per CDR3 protein. The repertoire holds about 270,000 distinct CDR3 sequences, with roughly 50% as singletons. Sequencing input: peripheral blood mononuclear cells (PBMCs). The receptors here all came from a man younger than 35 with type 2 diabetes.

V is TRBV27 and J is TRBJ2-1, with D possibly matching TRBD2 (6 bases). With 6 bases removed from V and 3 bases from J, the gap between germline ends came to 6 bases. The germline CDR1 and CDR2 sequences are MNHEY and SMNVEV (reference sequence). The CDR3 extends over 12 amino acids. CDR3 nucleotide sequence: TGTGCCAGCAGGGACTACTACAATGAGCAGTTCTTC. Amino acid sequence: CASRDYYNEQFF.

V usage is TRBV9 and J usage is TRBJ2-5; D unclear. CDR1 SGDLS and CDR2 YYNGEE come from the germline V gene. Trimming left V 0 bases short and J 5 bases short, with 17 bases between. The CDR3 sequence is 16 residues long. The CDR3, as DNA: TGTGCCAGCAGCGTAGAAGGGTTTCCGAGTGGGGAGACCCAGTACTTC. It specifies CASSVEGFPSGETQYF.

J is TRBJ2-2 and V is TRBV24-1; D is perhaps TRBD1 or TRBD2 (5 bases each). The CDR3 runs 14 residues. The V gene lost 6 bases and the J gene lost 7 bases, with 14 bases spanning the gap. Germline V gene data show CDR1 as KGHDR and CDR2 as SFDVKD. CDR3 in DNA: TGTGCCACCAGTCAGAACGGGGCGGTCGGGGAGCTGTTTTTT. Encoded protein: CATSQNGAVGELFF.

This clonotype has just one count. The chain uses TRBV2 and TRBJ1-4; D ambiguous. Trimming removed 4 bases from V and 7 bases from J, with 7 bases in between. The V gene's germline CDR1 is SNHLY and CDR2 FYNNEI. The CDR3 has 12 residues. As DNA, the CDR3 is TGTGCCAGCAGTGGCGGGGTTGAAAAACTGTTTTTT. This gives the protein CASSGGVEKLFF.

The CDR3 here is CASMPGTRSSYNEQFF. DNA for the CDR3: TGTGCCAGCATGCCCGGGACACGGAGCTCCTACAATGAGCAGTTCTTC. The rearrangement joins TRBV7-8 to TRBJ2-1; D possibly corresponds to TRBD1 (6 bases). V shed 7 bases and J shed 0 bases, with 16 bases lying between them. From germline, CDR1 is SGHVS and CDR2 FQNEAQ. The CDR3 consists of 16 residues.

The genes are TRBV11-2 and TRBJ2-7; TRBD1 agrees at 7 bases. Germline V gene sequence: CDR1 SGHAT, CDR2 FQNNGV. V lost 3 bases and J lost 2; bases outside the gene matches: 4. The length of the CDR3 is 14 residues. CDR3 in amino acids: CASSFKQGPYEQYF. The DNA for the CDR3 is TGTGCCAGCAGCTTTAAACAGGGGCCCTACGAGCAGTACTTC.

This clonotype has only a few counts. The J gene is TRBJ1-4, the V gene TRBV15; D unresolved. The germline V gene encodes CDR1 LNHNV and CDR2 YYDKDF (reference sequence). Trimming took off 4 bases at V and 7 bases at J, with 13 bases between the two ends. The CDR3 loop spans 14 amino acids. DNA for the CDR3: TGTGCCACCAGCACGGGCCAAGGGAGTGAAAAACTGTTTTTT. It specifies CATSTGQGSEKLFF.